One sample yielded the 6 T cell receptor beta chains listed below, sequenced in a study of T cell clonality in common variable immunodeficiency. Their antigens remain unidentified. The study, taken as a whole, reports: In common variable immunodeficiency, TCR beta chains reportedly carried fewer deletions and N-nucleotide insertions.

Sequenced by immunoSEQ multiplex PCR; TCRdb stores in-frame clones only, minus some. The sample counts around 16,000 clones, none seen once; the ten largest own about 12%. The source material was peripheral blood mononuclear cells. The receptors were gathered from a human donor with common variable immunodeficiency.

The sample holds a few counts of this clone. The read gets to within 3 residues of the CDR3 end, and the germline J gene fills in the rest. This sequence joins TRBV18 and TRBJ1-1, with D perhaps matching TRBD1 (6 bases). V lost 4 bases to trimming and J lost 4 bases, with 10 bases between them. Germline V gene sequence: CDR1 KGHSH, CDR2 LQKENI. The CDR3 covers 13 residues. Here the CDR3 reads CASSLDRITEAFF. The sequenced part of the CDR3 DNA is TGTGCCAGCTCACTCGACAGGATCACTGAA. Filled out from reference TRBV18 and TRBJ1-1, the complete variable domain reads NAGVMQNPRHLVRRRGQEARLRCSPMKGHSHVYWYRQLPEEGLKFMVYLQKENIIDESGMPKERFSAEFPKEGPSILRIQQVVRGDSAAYFCASSLDRITEAFFGQGTRLTVV.

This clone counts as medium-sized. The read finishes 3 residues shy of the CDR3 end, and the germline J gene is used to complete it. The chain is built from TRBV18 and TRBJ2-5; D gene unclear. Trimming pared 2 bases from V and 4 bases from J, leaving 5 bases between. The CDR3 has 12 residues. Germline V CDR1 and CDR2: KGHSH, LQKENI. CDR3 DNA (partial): TGTGCCAGCTCACCAATCGGAGAGACC. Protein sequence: CASSPIGET. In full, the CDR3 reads CASSPIGETQYF.

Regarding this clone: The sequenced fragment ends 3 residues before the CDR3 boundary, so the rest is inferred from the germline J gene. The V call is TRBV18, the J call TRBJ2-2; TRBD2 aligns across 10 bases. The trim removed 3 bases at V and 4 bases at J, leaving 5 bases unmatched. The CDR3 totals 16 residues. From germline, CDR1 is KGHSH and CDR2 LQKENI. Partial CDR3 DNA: TGTGCCAGCTCACCGGCTAGCGGGGGAATCACCGGGGAG. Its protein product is CASSPASGGITGE. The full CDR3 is CASSPASGGITGELFF.

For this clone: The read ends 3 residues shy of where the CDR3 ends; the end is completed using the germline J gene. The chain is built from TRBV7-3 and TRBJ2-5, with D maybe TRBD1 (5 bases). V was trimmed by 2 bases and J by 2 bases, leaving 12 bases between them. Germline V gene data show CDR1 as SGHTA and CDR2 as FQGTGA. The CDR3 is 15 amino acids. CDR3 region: CASSLQGTSQETQYF. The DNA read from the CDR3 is TGTGCCAGCAGCTTACAGGGTACTTCTCAAGAGACC.

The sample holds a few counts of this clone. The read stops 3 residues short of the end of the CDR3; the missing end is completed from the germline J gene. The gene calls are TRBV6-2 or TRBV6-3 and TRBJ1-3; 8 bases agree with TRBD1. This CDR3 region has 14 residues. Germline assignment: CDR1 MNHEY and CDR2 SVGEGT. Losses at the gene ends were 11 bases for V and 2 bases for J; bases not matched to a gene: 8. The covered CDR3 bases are TGTGCCGTACGACAGGGGACGGCTGGAAACACC. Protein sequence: CAVRQGTAGNT. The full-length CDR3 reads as CAVRQGTAGNTIYF.

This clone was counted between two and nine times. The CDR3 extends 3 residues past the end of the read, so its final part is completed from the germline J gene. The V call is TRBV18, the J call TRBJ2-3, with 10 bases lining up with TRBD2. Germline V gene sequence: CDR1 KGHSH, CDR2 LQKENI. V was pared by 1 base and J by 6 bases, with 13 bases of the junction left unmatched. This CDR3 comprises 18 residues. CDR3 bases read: TGTGCCAGCTCACCACTCTTGGCTAGCGGGAGTGCAGTCGATACG. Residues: CASSPLLASGSAVDT. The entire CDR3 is CASSPLLASGSAVDTQYF. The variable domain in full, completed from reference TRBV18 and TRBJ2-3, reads NAGVMQNPRHLVRRRGQEARLRCSPMKGHSHVYWYRQLPEEGLKFMVYLQKENIIDESGMPKERFSAEFPKEGPSILRIQQVVRGDSAAYFCASSPLLASGSAVDTQYFGPGTRLTVL.